Below are 13 T cell receptor beta chains sequenced from a single sample in a study of beta chain features in type 1 diabetes. Whole-study findings and limits: TCRB CDR3s were moderately but significantly shorter in Type 1 diabetes patients in all four CD4+ subsets.

What these receptors recognize is not known. What was sequenced were expressed TCRB transcripts, since all of the isolated RNA had been reverse transcribed. Generated by immunoSEQ multiplex PCR, the TCRdb table keeps only in-frame clones and is missing some. This table holds around 310,000 clones, approximately 13% found once. Sequencing input: naive CD4+ T cells from blood. The receptors here all came from a woman between 18 and 30 years old with type 1 diabetes.

This clone showed up just a few times. This chain connects TRBV28 to TRBJ2-7; 8 nucleotides match TRBD1. Losses at the gene ends were 10 bases for V and 4 bases for J; bases not matched to a gene: 6. The CDR3 is made up of 12 amino acids. The germline V gene encodes CDR1 MDHEN and CDR2 SYDVKM. The CDR3 nucleotides are TGTGCCACCTCGGGACAGGAGTACGAGCAGTACGTC. This translates into CATSGQEYEQYV.

The chain is built from TRBV29-1 and TRBJ1-1; TRBD1 is a possible D gene (6 bases). The V gene's germline CDR1 is SQVTM and CDR2 ANQGSEA. Deletions cut 1 base from V and 8 bases from J, with 14 bases between. The length of the CDR3 is 13 residues. In DNA form, the CDR3 reads TGCAGCGTTGAAGGGACAGCCAGACTAGAAGCTTTCTTT. Translation: CSVEGTARLEAFF.

This sequence joins TRBV6-6 and TRBJ2-1; D remains unclear. Trimming took 2 bases from V and 9 from J, leaving 14 bases between them. CDR3 length equals 14 residues. Germline V gives CDR1 MNHNY, CDR2 SVGAGI (reference sequence). The chain's CDR3 is CASSYHDSSAEQFF. The CDR3 DNA reads as TGTGCCAGCAGTTACCACGACTCGTCAGCTGAGCAGTTCTTC.

The chain carries TRBV30 and TRBJ2-4; 11 nucleotides agree with TRBD1. CDR3 length: 13 amino acids. Trimming took 2 bases from V and 9 from J; bases not matched to a gene: 3. The germline gives CDR1 GTSNPN, CDR2 SVGIG (reference sequence). The CDR3 spells CAWSPGQGAIQYF. In DNA form, the CDR3 reads TGTGCCTGGAGTCCTGGACAGGGGGCCATTCAGTACTTC.

This clone was observed a handful of times. This rearrangement joins TRBV7-2 to TRBJ1-5, with D possibly matching TRBD1 (6 bases). From germline, CDR1 is SGHTA and CDR2 FQGNSA. CDR3 length: 14 residues. Trimming took off 4 bases at V and 1 base at J, with 8 bases between the two ends. In DNA form, the CDR3 reads TGTGCCAGCAGCTGGACAGTAAGCAATCAGCCCCAGCATTTT. Residues: CASSWTVSNQPQHF. Supplemented by reference TRBV7-2 and TRBJ1-5, the full variable domain reads GAGVSQSPSNKVTEKGKDVELRCDPISGHTALYWYRQSLGQGLEFLIYFQGNSAPDKSGLPSDRFSAERTGGSVSTLTIQRTQQEDSAVYLCASSWTVSNQPQHFGDGTRLSIL.

This clone was detected only a few times. CDR3 nucleotides: TGTGCCAGCAGCTCTGATCACAGATCTAATGAAAAACTGTTTTTT. Translated, it gives CASSSDHRSNEKLFF. The chain carries TRBV5-4 and TRBJ1-4, with D unresolved. The CDR3 covers 15 residues. V gave up 3 bases and J gave up 3 bases, with 12 bases separating them. The germline V gene encodes CDR1 SGHNT and CDR2 YYREEE (reference sequence).

A few counts support this clone. The gene calls are TRBV30 and TRBJ1-1; maybe TRBD1 (6 bases). Germline values: CDR1 GTSNPN, CDR2 SVGIG (reference sequence). The ends were cut back, 3 bases at V and 7 bases at J, with 15 bases in the middle. This CDR3 region has 13 residues. The CDR3, as DNA: TGTGCCTGGAGGTGGGGGAGGGGGGGTGAAGCTTTCTTT. The encoded protein is CAWRWGRGGEAFF.

This clone was observed a handful of times. The CDR3 loop is CAWSVGLAGRREQFF. The CDR3 nucleotides are TGTGCCTGGAGTGTCGGGCTAGCGGGACGAAGGGAGCAGTTCTTC. The rearrangement uses TRBV30 and TRBJ2-1, with 9 bases fitting TRBD2. CDR1 GTSNPN and CDR2 SVGIG come from the germline V gene (reference sequence). This CDR3 is 15 amino acids long. Trimming took 0 bases from V and 10 from J; bases not matched to a gene: 10. Filled out from reference TRBV30 and TRBJ2-1, the complete variable domain reads SQTIHQWPATLVQPVGSPLSLECTVEGTSNPNLYWYRQAAGRGLQLLFYSVGIGQISSEVPQNLSASRPQDRQFILSSKKLLLSDSGFYLCAWSVGLAGRREQFFGPGTRLTVL.

As DNA, the CDR3 is TGCGCCAGCAGCCCTGGAGGAGCCCCACAGAACACCGGGGAGCTGTTTTTT. As protein: CASSPGGAPQNTGELFF. The chain joins TRBV5-1 to TRBJ2-2; possibly TRBD2 for D (5 bases). The V gene lost 4 bases and the J gene lost 1 base, with 17 bases spanning the gap. Germline-derived CDR1 and CDR2 are SGHRS and YFSETQ. This CDR3 comprises 17 residues.

This clone has only one observation. The chain combines TRBV7-3 with TRBJ2-5; 9 positions match TRBD2. The end of the DNA is better explained by TRBJ2-7, so the J call may be wrong. The CDR3 is 17 amino acids. Germline-derived CDR1 and CDR2 are SGHTA and FQGTGA. The CDR3 bases are TGTGCCAGCAGCTCAAGACTAGCGGCCCCCCGGGGGGACGAGCAGTACTTC. The encoded protein is CASSSRLAAPRGDEQYF.

This clone was recorded a few times. This sequence joins TRBV10-3 and TRBJ1-1, with D possibly TRBD1 on 5 matching bases. CDR1 ENHRY and CDR2 SYGVKD come from the germline V gene. CDR3 length: 14 residues. The V gene lost 3 bases and the J gene lost 3 bases, with 11 bases spanning the gap. The CDR3 loop is CAISESRAYTEAFF. Written as DNA, the CDR3 is TGTGCCATCAGTGAATCCAGGGCCTACACTGAAGCTTTCTTT.

The chain employs TRBV6-4 and TRBJ2-5; perhaps TRBD1 as D (6 bases). The V and J ends lost 8 bases and 2 bases respectively, with 18 bases between them. The length of the CDR3 is 15 residues. The germline gives CDR1 MRHNA, CDR2 SNTAGT. The CDR3 DNA sequence: TGTGCCAGCCGCCCCGGGACACGCTATCAAGAGACCCAGTACTTC. It codes for CASRPGTRYQETQYF.

The chain joins TRBV5-1 to TRBJ2-5; 7 bases match TRBD1. V was pared by 2 bases and J by 1 base, with 2 bases of the junction left unmatched. The germline CDR1 and CDR2 sequences are SGHRS and YFSETQ. This CDR3 region has 14 residues. CDR3 nucleotides: TGCGCCAGCAGCTTTTGGACAGGCCAAGAGACCCAGTACTTC. This codes for CASSFWTGQETQYF.